This T cell receptor beta chain was captured in a study of cytomegalovirus exposure and HLA in healthy donors. Amplification used 60 Vbeta primers and 13 Jbeta primers. Repertoires were generated with immunoSEQ multiplex PCR, while TCRdb's copy carries only in-frame clones and drops some. This sample has about 300,000 clones; 86% occur once, and the top ten carry about 4%. Germline V gives CDR1 SGHTA, CDR2 FQGNSA. The length of the CDR3 is 14 residues. The J segment lost 3 bases and the V segment lost 4 bases, leaving 2 bases of the junction unmatched. The chain has TRBV7-2 and TRBJ2-5, with TRBD1 identical over 10 bases. This clonotype originated in a man aged 40-49 years in good health and CMV-seropositive. The source material was PBMCs. The chain's CDR3 is CASSSGTGEETQYF. CDR3 DNA: TGTGCCAGCAGCTCGGGGACAGGGGAAGAGACCCAGTACTTC. Combining the CDR3 with reference TRBV7-2 and TRBJ2-5 gives the whole variable domain GAGVSQSPSNKVTEKGKDVELRCDPISGHTALYWYRQSLGQGLEFLIYFQGNSAPDKSGLPSDRFSAERTGGSVSTLTIQRTQQEDSAVYLCASSSGTGEETQYFGPGTRLLVL.